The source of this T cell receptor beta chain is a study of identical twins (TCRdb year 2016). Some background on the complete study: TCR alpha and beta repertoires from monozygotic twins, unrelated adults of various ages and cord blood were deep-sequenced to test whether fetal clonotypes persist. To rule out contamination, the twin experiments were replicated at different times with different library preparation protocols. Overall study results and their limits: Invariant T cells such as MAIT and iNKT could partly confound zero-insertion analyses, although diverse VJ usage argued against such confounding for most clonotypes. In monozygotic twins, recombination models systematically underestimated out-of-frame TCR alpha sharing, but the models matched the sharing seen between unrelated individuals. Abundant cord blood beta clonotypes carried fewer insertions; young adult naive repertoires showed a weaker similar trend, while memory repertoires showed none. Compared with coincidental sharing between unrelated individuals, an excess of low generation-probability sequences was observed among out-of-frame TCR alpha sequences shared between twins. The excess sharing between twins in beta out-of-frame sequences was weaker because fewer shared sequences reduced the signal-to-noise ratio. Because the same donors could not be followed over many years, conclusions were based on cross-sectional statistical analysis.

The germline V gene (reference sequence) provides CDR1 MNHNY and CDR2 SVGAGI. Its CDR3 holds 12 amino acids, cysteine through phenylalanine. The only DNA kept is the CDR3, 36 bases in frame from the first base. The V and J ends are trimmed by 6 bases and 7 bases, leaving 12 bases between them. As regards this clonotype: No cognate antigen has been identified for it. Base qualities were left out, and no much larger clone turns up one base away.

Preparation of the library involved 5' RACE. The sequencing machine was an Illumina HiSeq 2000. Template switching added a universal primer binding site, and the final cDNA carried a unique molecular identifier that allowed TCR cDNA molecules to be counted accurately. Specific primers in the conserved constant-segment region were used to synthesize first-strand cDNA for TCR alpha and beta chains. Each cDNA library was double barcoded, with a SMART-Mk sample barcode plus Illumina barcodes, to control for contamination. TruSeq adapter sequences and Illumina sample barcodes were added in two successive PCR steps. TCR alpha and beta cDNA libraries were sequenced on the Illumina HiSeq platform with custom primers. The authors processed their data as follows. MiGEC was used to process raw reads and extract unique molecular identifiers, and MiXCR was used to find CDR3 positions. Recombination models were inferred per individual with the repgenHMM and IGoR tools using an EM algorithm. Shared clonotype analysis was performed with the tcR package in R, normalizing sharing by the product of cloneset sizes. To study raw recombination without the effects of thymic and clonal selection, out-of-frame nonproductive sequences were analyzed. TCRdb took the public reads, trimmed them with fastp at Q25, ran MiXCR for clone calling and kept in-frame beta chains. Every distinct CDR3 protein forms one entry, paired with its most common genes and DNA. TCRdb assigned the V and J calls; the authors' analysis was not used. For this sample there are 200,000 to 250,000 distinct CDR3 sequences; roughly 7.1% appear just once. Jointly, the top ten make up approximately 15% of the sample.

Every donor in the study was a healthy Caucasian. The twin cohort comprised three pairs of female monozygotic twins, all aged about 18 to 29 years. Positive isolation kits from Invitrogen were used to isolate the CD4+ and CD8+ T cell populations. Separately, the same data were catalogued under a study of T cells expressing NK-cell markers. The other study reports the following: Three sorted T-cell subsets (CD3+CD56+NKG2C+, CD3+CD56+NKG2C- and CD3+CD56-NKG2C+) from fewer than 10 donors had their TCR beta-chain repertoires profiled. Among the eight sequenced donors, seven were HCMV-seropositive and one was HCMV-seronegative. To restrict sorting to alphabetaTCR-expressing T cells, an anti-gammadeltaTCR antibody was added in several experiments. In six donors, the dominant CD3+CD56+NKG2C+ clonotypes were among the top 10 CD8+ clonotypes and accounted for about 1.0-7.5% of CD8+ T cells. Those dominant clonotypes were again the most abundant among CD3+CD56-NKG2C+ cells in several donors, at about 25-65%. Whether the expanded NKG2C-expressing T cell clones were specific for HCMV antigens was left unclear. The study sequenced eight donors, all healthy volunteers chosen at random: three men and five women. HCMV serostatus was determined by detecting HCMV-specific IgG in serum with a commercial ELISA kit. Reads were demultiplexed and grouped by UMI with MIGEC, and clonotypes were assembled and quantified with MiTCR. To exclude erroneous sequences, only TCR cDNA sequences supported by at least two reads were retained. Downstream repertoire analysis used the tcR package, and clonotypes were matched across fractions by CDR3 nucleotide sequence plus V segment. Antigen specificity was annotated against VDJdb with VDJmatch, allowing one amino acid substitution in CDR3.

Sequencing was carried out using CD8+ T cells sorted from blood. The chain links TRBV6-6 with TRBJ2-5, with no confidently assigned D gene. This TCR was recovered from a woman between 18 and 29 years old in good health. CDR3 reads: CASSPEIVTQYF. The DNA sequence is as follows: TGTGCCAGCAGCCCAGAAATCGTGACCCAGTACTTC.